This T cell receptor (beta chain) derives from a study of blood T cells in healthy people across ages. General observations from the study: The study found TCR beta diversity correlated strongly with naive T cell percentage. Researchers deemed the diversity estimates from one million T cells underestimates. Age advanced and TCR beta diversity per million T cells fell, roughly linearly.

Through a sample-barcoded 5' primer and a J-beta primer mix, a second PCR was run for about 6 to 12 cycles. One entry per CDR3 protein results from TCRdb running MiXCR on the 5' RACE reads. The data show some 690,000 distinct CDR3 sequences, 20% to 25% seen once. This clonotype was observed a handful of times. The antigen is undetermined. Trimming took off 6 bases at V and 8 bases at J, with 16 bases between the two ends. The CDR3 totals 14 residues. Sample donors were healthy Caucasian individuals that came from Russia, aged roughly 6 to 100. Material for sequencing was blood. The chain uses TRBV12-3 or TRBV12-4 and TRBJ1-4; D possibly corresponds to TRBD1 (5 bases). This receptor was taken from a man in his 70s in good health. The CDR3 here is CASRTRVWGEKLFF. CDR3 DNA: TGTGCCAGCAGGACCCGGGTCTGGGGGGAAAAACTGTTTTTT.